A single sample is the source of the 32 T cell receptor beta chains below, sequenced in a study of cytomegalovirus exposure and HLA in healthy donors. Vbeta (60) and Jbeta (13) primers were used in the PCR. Sequencing used immunoSEQ multiplex PCR; TCRdb keeps in-frame clones, though not all of them. Counted here are around 140,000 clones, about 84% occurring once; the ten biggest clones make up 2% to 2.5%. Sequencing was carried out using PBMCs. Source of these receptors: a man between 50 and 59 years old in good health and CMV-seronegative.

The chain uses TRBV18 and TRBJ2-5; 9 nucleotides align to TRBD1. Unmatched junction bases numbered 5, after V lost 3 bases and J lost 6 bases. CDR1 is KGHSH and CDR2 is LQKENI in the germline V gene. This CDR3 region has 14 residues. CDR3 sequence reads: CASSPDRGKKTQYF. DNA for the CDR3: TGTGCCAGCTCACCGGACAGGGGCAAGAAGACCCAGTACTTC.

The chain has TRBV10-3 and TRBJ2-7; possibly TRBD1 for D (8 bases). Germline loops: CDR1 ENHRY, CDR2 SYGVKD. This CDR3 is built from 14 residues. With 11 bases removed from V and 1 base from J, the gap between germline ends came to 18 bases. For the CDR3, the DNA is TGTGCCTTCTCCGTACAGGGGGGGTCCTACGAGCAGTACTTC. Protein sequence: CAFSVQGGSYEQYF.

V usage is TRBV5-1 and J usage is TRBJ2-1, with TRBD2 identical over 13 bases. The CDR3 has 14 residues. Germline values: CDR1 SGHRS, CDR2 YFSETQ. Losses at the gene ends were 7 bases for V and 8 bases for J; bases not matched to a gene: 6. The CDR3 spells CASRTSGSFDEQFF. The CDR3 coding sequence is TGCGCCAGCCGGACTAGCGGGAGTTTCGATGAGCAGTTCTTC.

The rearrangement links TRBV7-6 to TRBJ1-5; unclear D gene. Germline assignment: CDR1 SGHVS and CDR2 FNYEAQ. Between the trimmed V and J ends, which lost 4 bases and 2 bases, there was a span of 9 bases. The CDR3 consists of 14 residues. The CDR3 sequence: CASSSAGGNQPQHF. CDR3 in DNA: TGTGCCAGCAGCTCCGCCGGTGGCAATCAGCCCCAGCATTTT.

This sequence joins TRBV6-5 and TRBJ2-3, with D perhaps TRBD2 (6 bases). In germline, CDR1 is MNHEY, CDR2 SVGAGI. The CDR3 consists of 14 residues. V lost 0 bases and J lost 4, with 8 bases in between. Here the CDR3 DNA reads TGTGCCAGCAGTTACTCCGGGGGAGCAGATACGCAGTATTTT. Protein product: CASSYSGGADTQYF.

V gene TRBV12-5 combines with J gene TRBJ1-5; 7 bases line up with TRBD1. The CDR3 consists of 13 residues. Germline values: CDR1 LGHNT, CDR2 FRNRAP. Losses at the gene ends were 2 bases for V and 8 bases for J; bases not matched to a gene: 3. DNA for the CDR3: TGTGCTAGTGGTTTGACAGGGGAGAAGCCCCAGCATTTT. This sequence encodes CASGLTGEKPQHF. Together with reference TRBV12-5 and TRBJ1-5, the CDR3 gives the full variable domain: DARVTQTPRHKVTEMGQEVTMRCQPILGHNTVFWYRQTMMQGLELLAYFRNRAPLDDSGMPKDRFSAEMPDATLATLKIQPSEPRDSAVYFCASGLTGEKPQHFGDGTRLSIL.

The chain is built from TRBV30 and TRBJ1-1; the D is unclear. Germline V CDR1 and CDR2: GTSNPN, SVGIG (reference sequence). The CDR3 extends over 13 amino acids. V lost 6 bases to trimming and J lost 5 bases, with 16 bases between them. The CDR3 DNA is TGTGCCTGTACACGTTCAGCGGGGACTGAAGCTTTCTTT. Its translation: CACTRSAGTEAFF. Combining the CDR3 with reference TRBV30 and TRBJ1-1 gives the whole variable domain SQTIHQWPATLVQPVGSPLSLECTVEGTSNPNLYWYRQAAGRGLQLLFYSVGIGQISSEVPQNLSASRPQDRQFILSSKKLLLSDSGFYLCACTRSAGTEAFFGQGTRLTVV.

The chain joins TRBV5-1 to TRBJ2-5; 13 bases are a match to TRBD2. CDR3 size: 16 residues. V was clipped by 4 bases and J by 1 base; unmatched bases: 4. Per the germline V gene, CDR1 is SGHRS and CDR2 is YFSETQ. The DNA for the CDR3 is TGCGCCAGCAGCGGACTAGCGGGAGTTGGCCAAGAGACCCAGTACTTC. Residues: CASSGLAGVGQETQYF.

J is TRBJ1-1 and V is TRBV6-5, with 9 bases that match TRBD1. The CDR3 has 16 amino acids. Germline CDR1 and CDR2: MNHEY and SVGAGI. V shed 2 bases, J shed 0 bases, and the junction held 4 bases outside the gene matches. The CDR3 coding sequence is TGTGCCAGCAGTTACCGGACAGGGGAGGTGAACACTGAAGCTTTCTTT. The encoded protein is CASSYRTGEVNTEAFF.

The J gene is TRBJ2-4, the V gene TRBV5-4; 11 bases are shared with TRBD1. V was pared by 5 bases and J by 0 bases, with 10 bases of the junction left unmatched. The germline CDR1 and CDR2 sequences are SGHNT and YYREEE (reference sequence). The CDR3 sequence is 18 residues long. The CDR3: CASRDGTGGNLAKNIQYF. CDR3 nucleotides: TGTGCCAGCAGGGACGGGACAGGGGGGAATTTAGCCAAAAACATTCAGTACTTC.

This clone has only one observation. This chain links TRBV28 with TRBJ1-1; tentative D call: TRBD1 (5 bases). The CDR3 covers 13 residues. Germline V CDR1 and CDR2: MDHEN, SYDVKM. The V gene lost 7 bases and the J gene lost 9 bases, with 18 bases spanning the gap. The CDR3 coding sequence is TGTGCCAGCACAGGGAACCCGCACCCTAAAGCTTTCTTT. Translation gives CASTGNPHPKAFF. The full variable domain, its missing parts supplied by reference TRBV28 and TRBJ1-1, is DVKVTQSSRYLVKRTGEKVFLECVQDMDHENMFWYRQDPGLGLRLIYFSYDVKMKEKGDIPEGYSVSREKKERFSLILESASTNQTSMYLCASTGNPHPKAFFGQGTRLTVV.

V usage is TRBV30 and J usage is TRBJ1-1, with D possibly matching TRBD1 (6 bases). Germline V lookup: CDR1 GTSNPN, CDR2 SVGIG (reference sequence). Trimming took off 2 bases at V and 1 base at J, with 8 bases between the two ends. The CDR3 length is 13 residues. The CDR3 is CAWSRTANTEAFF. The CDR3 DNA follows: TGTGCCTGGAGTCGGACAGCGAACACTGAAGCTTTCTTT.

Here the CDR3 reads CASSTLAGGPGEQFF. The CDR3 nucleotides are TGTGCCAGCTCAACACTAGCGGGAGGGCCGGGTGAGCAGTTCTTC. The chain couples TRBV18 to TRBJ2-1, with 13 bases that match TRBD2. The junction had 7 bases not matched to a gene; V was cut back by 5 bases and J by 9 bases. Germline CDR1 is KGHSH and CDR2 is LQKENI. The CDR3 totals 15 residues.

The chain combines TRBV5-1 with TRBJ2-3; 14 bases agree with TRBD2. Trimming removed 4 bases from V and 4 bases from J; junction bases left unmatched: 2. Germline values: CDR1 SGHRS, CDR2 YFSETQ. CDR3 length equals 15 residues. The CDR3 spells CASSLGLAGADTQYF. In DNA form, the CDR3 reads TGCGCCAGCAGCCTGGGACTAGCGGGAGCAGATACGCAGTATTTT.

The genes are TRBV9 and TRBJ2-1, with a possible D match to TRBD1 (5 bases). The CDR3 is made up of 14 amino acids. CDR1 SGDLS and CDR2 YYNGEE come from the germline V gene. Trimming removed 4 bases at V and 8 bases at J, with 16 bases between. The CDR3 sequence is CASSPSPKGDEQFF. As DNA, the CDR3 is TGTGCCAGCAGCCCGAGCCCCAAAGGGGATGAGCAGTTCTTC.

The chain uses TRBV5-1 and TRBJ1-1; D is perhaps TRBD1 (6 bases). Trimming removed 0 bases from V and 8 bases from J, with 11 bases in between. Germline loops: CDR1 SGHRS, CDR2 YFSETQ. CDR3 size: 13 residues. The CDR3 loop reads CASSLGGRGEAFF. The CDR3 DNA follows: TGCGCCAGCAGCTTGGGGGGGAGGGGGGAAGCTTTCTTT.

Only one count was recorded for this clone. This chain joins TRBV7-9 and TRBJ2-5; 8 nucleotides align to TRBD2. V lost 5 bases and J lost 5; bases outside the gene matches: 13. The CDR3 covers 16 residues. Germline V gene data show CDR1 as SEHNR and CDR2 as FQNEAQ (reference sequence). CDR3 sequence (DNA): TGTGCCAGCAGCCTCGTCAGAGCGGGGGCCGGGGAGACCCAGTACTTC. Protein: CASSLVRAGAGETQYF.

The V call is TRBV18, the J call TRBJ2-7, with 7 bases lining up with TRBD2. The V segment lost 3 bases and the J segment 6 bases; nucleotides outside the gene matches: 8. The germline gives CDR1 KGHSH, CDR2 LQKENI. This CDR3 has 14 amino acids. The CDR3 nucleotides are TGTGCCAGCTCACCCGGACTAGGGAGGGCCGAGCAGTACTTC. This sequence encodes CASSPGLGRAEQYF.

The J gene is TRBJ1-1, the V gene TRBV7-9, with D possibly matching TRBD1 (6 bases). V was pared by 5 bases and J by 4 bases, with 14 bases between. The CDR3 covers 14 residues. The germline V gene encodes CDR1 SEHNR and CDR2 FQNEAQ (reference sequence). As DNA, the CDR3 is TGTGCCAGCAGCCCAGGGGATGATGGCACTGAAGCTTTCTTT. Its protein product is CASSPGDDGTEAFF.

The V call is TRBV7-9, the J call TRBJ1-1, with unresolved D. Germline V gene lookup returns CDR1 SEHNR and CDR2 FQNEAQ (reference sequence). There are 14 residues in the CDR3. V lost 4 bases and J 4 bases, leaving 13 bases between the germline ends. The CDR3: CASSYLGGSTEAFF. The CDR3 DNA follows: TGTGCCAGCAGCTACCTCGGCGGAAGCACTGAAGCTTTCTTT.

The rearrangement links TRBV25-1 to TRBJ1-2; possible D gene TRBD1, 6 bases. Germline CDR1 is MGHDK and CDR2 is SYGVNS. V lost 4 bases and J 1 base, leaving 10 bases between the germline ends. There are 14 residues in the CDR3. DNA of the CDR3: TGTGCCAGCAGTGTCAGGGGAATTAACTATGGCTACACCTTC. It translates to CASSVRGINYGYTF.

The gene calls are TRBV5-1 and TRBJ1-5, with D perhaps matching TRBD1 (5 bases). This CDR3 region has 15 residues. Looked up from germline, CDR1 is SGHRS and CDR2 is YFSETQ. V shed 4 bases and J shed 3 bases, with 14 bases lying between them. The CDR3 bases are TGCGCCAGCAGCCCCCGCGGGGGAGACAATCAGCCCCAGCATTTT. It encodes CASSPRGGDNQPQHF. The full variable domain, rest sourced from reference TRBV5-1 and TRBJ1-5, is KAGVTQTPRYLIKTRGQQVTLSCSPISGHRSVSWYQQTPGQGLQFLFEYFSETQRNKGNFPGRFSGRQFSNSRSEMNVSTLELGDSALYLCASSPRGGDNQPQHFGDGTRLSIL.

V gene TRBV4-2 combines with J gene TRBJ2-1, with TRBD1 as a possible D gene (6 bases). Trimming cost V 1 base and J 7 bases, with 23 bases left between them. Germline loops: CDR1 LGHNA, CDR2 YNFKEQ. The CDR3 has 18 residues. CDR3: CASSQGSVQLSRGNEQFF. The CDR3 bases are TGTGCCAGCAGCCAAGGTAGCGTACAGCTCTCAAGGGGGAATGAGCAGTTCTTC.

V is TRBV4-2 and J is TRBJ2-2; TRBD2 matches 12 bases. Germline assignment: CDR1 LGHNA and CDR2 YNFKEQ. There are 20 residues in the CDR3. Losses at the gene ends were 0 bases for V and 7 bases for J; bases not matched to a gene: 15. This CDR3 is CASSQDLSSASGGAVGELFF. In DNA form, the CDR3 reads TGTGCCAGCAGCCAAGATCTTAGTTCGGCTAGCGGGGGGGCCGTCGGGGAGCTGTTTTTT.

This clone showed up just a few times. The V call is TRBV6-6, the J call TRBJ1-4; maybe TRBD1 (6 bases). V lost 10 bases and J 4 bases, leaving 16 bases between the germline ends. CDR1 is MNHNY and CDR2 is SVGAGI in the germline V gene (reference sequence). This CDR3 comprises 14 residues. The CDR3 protein is CATLRDTHNEKLFF. CDR3 nucleotides: TGTGCCACCCTCCGGGACACCCATAATGAAAAACTGTTTTTT.

The chain joins TRBV5-1 to TRBJ2-3; tentative D call: TRBD1 (5 bases). Between the trimmed V and J ends, which lost 0 bases and 2 bases, there was a span of 13 bases. CDR1 SGHRS and CDR2 YFSETQ come from the germline V gene. The CDR3 runs to 16 residues. CDR3: CASSLGLRGPTDTQYF. Here the CDR3 DNA reads TGCGCCAGCAGCTTGGGCCTTAGGGGTCCCACAGATACGCAGTATTTT. The full variable domain, rest sourced from reference TRBV5-1 and TRBJ2-3, is KAGVTQTPRYLIKTRGQQVTLSCSPISGHRSVSWYQQTPGQGLQFLFEYFSETQRNKGNFPGRFSGRQFSNSRSEMNVSTLELGDSALYLCASSLGLRGPTDTQYFGPGTRLTVL.

The genes are TRBV6-1 and TRBJ1-5; D is perhaps TRBD1 (5 bases). V was trimmed by 3 bases and J by 7 bases, leaving 19 bases between them. CDR3 length: 16 amino acids. Germline V gene data show CDR1 as MNHNS and CDR2 as SASEGT. CDR3 sequence reads: CASSDRDRAWGQPQHF. For the CDR3, the DNA is TGTGCCAGCAGTGACAGAGACAGAGCGTGGGGACAGCCCCAGCATTTT.

The chain uses TRBV18 and TRBJ2-3, with TRBD2 matching 12 bases. With 3 bases clipped from V and 3 bases from J, the junction kept 7 bases outside the gene matches. Germline CDR1 and CDR2: KGHSH and LQKENI. There are 17 residues in the CDR3. In DNA, the CDR3 is TGTGCCAGCTCACCGATGACTAGCGGGAGTGGTACAGATACGCAGTATTTT. Its translation: CASSPMTSGSGTDTQYF.

Worth noting for this clone: Distinct nucleotide sequences in the sample also encode this CDR3. V and J are TRBV30 and TRBJ2-7; weak D call: TRBD2 (7 bases). V was shortened by 0 bases and J by 0 bases, with 9 bases between the two germline ends. This CDR3 spans 14 amino acids. Germline V gene lookup returns CDR1 GTSNPN and CDR2 SVGIG (reference sequence). CDR3 nucleotides: TGTGCCTGGAGTGTAGGGGGGGACTCCTACGAGCAGTACTTC. Encoded protein: CAWSVGGDSYEQYF.

In its sample, this clone was seen a few times. This chain uses TRBV5-6 with TRBJ2-3; D perhaps matches TRBD2 (5 bases). Trimming shortened V by 3 bases and J by 0 bases, and 14 bases separated the two germline ends. This CDR3 spans 16 amino acids. The germline V gene encodes CDR1 SGHDT and CDR2 YYEEEE. The CDR3 here is CASSSSNRGSTDTQYF. CDR3 sequence (DNA): TGTGCCAGCAGCTCGAGCAATCGCGGGAGCACAGATACGCAGTATTTT.

This chain uses TRBV19 with TRBJ2-1, with 9 bases fitting TRBD2. From germline, CDR1 is LNHDA and CDR2 SQIVND (reference sequence). The CDR3 is 16 amino acids. Trimming cost V 1 base and J 8 bases; bases outside gene matches: 9. The chain's CDR3 is CASSIVAGGRFYEQFF. In nucleotides, the CDR3 is TGTGCCAGTAGTATAGTTGCGGGAGGGAGATTTTATGAGCAGTTCTTC.

This chain uses TRBV11-2 with TRBJ1-1; 11 nucleotides agree with TRBD1. With V trimmed by 5 bases and J by 4 bases, 3 bases remained unmatched. Germline CDR1 and CDR2: SGHAT and FQNNGV. This CDR3 is 14 amino acids long. The CDR3 loop is CASSPGTGGTEAFF. CDR3 DNA sequence: TGTGCCAGCAGCCCAGGGACAGGGGGCACTGAAGCTTTCTTT.